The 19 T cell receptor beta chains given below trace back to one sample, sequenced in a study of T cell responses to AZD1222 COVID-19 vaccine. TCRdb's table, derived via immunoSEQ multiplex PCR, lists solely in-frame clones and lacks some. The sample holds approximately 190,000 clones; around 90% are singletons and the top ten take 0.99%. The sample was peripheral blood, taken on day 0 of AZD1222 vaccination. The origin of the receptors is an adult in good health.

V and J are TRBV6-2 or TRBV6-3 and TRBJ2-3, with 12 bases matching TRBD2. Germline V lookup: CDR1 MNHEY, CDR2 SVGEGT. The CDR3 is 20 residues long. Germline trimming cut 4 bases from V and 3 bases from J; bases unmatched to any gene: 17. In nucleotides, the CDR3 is TGTGCCAGCAGTTCAAAAGCTCTAGCGGGGGGGTTCGAAGGGACAGATACGCAGTATTTT. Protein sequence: CASSSKALAGGFEGTDTQYF.

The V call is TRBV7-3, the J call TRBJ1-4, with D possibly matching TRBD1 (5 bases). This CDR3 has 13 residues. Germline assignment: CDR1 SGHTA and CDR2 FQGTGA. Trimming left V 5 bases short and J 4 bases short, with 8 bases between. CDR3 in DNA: TGTGCCAGCAGCCGGGGGAATAATGAAAAACTGTTTTTT. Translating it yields CASSRGNNEKLFF.

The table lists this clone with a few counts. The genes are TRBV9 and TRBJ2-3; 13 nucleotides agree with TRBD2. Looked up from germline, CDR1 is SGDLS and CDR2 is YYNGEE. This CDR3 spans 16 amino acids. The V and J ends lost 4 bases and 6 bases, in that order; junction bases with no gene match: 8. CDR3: CASSTRLAGGVDTQYF. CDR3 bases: TGTGCCAGCAGCACGAGACTAGCGGGAGGCGTGGATACGCAGTATTTT.

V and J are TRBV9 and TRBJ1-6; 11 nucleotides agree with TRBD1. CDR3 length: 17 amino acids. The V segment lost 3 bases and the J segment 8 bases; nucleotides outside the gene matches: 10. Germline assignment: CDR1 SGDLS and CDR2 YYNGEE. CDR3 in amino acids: CASSARGQGAWDSPLHF. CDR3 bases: TGTGCCAGCAGCGCCAGAGGACAGGGGGCATGGGATTCACCCCTCCACTTT.

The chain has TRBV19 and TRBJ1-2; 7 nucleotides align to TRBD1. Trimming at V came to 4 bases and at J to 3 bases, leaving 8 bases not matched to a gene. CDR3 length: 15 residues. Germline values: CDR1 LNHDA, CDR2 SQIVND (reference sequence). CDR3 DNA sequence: TGTGCCAGTAGTACCCCGAGGGACAGCGACTATGGCTACACCTTC. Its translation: CASSTPRDSDYGYTF.

The CDR3 DNA reads as TGTGCCAGCAGCCCCGACAGATATCGGATCTCCTACGAGCAGTACTTC. Translating gives CASSPDRYRISYEQYF. The chain combines TRBV11-2 with TRBJ2-7, with TRBD1 as a possible D gene (5 bases). CDR1 and CDR2 from the germline V gene are SGHAT and FQNNGV. CDR3 length: 16 residues. Trimming left V 5 bases short and J 0 bases short, with 17 bases between.

The chain's CDR3 is CASSRSGQVNSPLHF. The CDR3 DNA reads as TGTGCCAGCAGTCGGTCGGGACAGGTGAATTCACCCCTCCACTTT. The J gene is TRBJ1-6, the V gene TRBV2; 8 bases fit TRBD1. Trimming removed 5 bases from V and 7 bases from J; junction bases left unmatched: 7. Germline CDR1 is SNHLY and CDR2 is FYNNEI. The CDR3 sequence is 15 residues long.

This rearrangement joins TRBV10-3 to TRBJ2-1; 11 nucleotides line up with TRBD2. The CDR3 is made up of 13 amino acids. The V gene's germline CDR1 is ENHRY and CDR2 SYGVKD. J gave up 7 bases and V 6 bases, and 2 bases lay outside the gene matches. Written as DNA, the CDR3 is TGTGCCATCAGACTAGCGGGAGATAATGAGCAGTTCTTC. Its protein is CAIRLAGDNEQFF.

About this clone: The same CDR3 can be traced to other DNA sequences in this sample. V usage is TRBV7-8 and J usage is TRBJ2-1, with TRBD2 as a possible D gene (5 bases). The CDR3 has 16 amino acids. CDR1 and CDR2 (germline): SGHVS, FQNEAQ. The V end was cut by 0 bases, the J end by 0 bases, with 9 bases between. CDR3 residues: CASSLASGSSYNEQFF. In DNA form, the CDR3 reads TGTGCCAGCAGCTTAGCGTCGGGGAGCTCCTACAATGAGCAGTTCTTC.

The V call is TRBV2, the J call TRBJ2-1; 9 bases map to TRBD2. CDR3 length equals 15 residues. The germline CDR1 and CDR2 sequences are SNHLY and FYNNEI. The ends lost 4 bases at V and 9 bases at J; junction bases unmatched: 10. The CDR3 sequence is CASSVHGSGSSEQFF. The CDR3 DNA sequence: TGTGCCAGCAGTGTTCATGGTAGCGGGAGTAGTGAGCAGTTCTTC.

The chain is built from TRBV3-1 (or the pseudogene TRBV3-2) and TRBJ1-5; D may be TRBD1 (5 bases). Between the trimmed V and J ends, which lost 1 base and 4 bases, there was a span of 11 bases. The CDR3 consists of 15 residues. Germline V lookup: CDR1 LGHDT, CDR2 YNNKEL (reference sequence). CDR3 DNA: TGTGCCAGCAGCCAAGGTCCGACAGAAAATCAGCCCCAGCATTTT. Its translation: CASSQGPTENQPQHF.

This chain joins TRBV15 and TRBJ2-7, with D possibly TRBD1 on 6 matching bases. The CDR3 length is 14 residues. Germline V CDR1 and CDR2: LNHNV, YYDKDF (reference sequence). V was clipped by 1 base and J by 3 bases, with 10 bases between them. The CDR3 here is CATSRGVQGYEQYF. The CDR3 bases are TGTGCCACCAGCAGAGGGGTACAGGGCTACGAGCAGTACTTC.

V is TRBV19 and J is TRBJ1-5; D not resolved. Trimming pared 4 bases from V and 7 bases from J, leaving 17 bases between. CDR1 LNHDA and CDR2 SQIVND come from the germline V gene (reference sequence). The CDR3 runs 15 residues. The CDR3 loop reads CASSKLHGGRQPQHF. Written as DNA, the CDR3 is TGTGCCAGTAGTAAGCTACACGGCGGCCGGCAGCCCCAGCATTTT.

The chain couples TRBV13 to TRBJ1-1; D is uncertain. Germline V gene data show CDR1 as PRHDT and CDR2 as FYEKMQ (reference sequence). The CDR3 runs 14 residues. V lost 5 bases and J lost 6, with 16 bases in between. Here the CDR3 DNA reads TGTGCCAGCAGCACAACCGGATCGATCTCTGAAGCTTTCTTT. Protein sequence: CASSTTGSISEAFF.

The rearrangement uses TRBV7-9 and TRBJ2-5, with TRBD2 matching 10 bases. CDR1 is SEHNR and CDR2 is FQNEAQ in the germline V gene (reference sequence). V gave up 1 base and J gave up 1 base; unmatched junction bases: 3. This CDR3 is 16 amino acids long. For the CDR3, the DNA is TGTGCCAGCAGCTTAGGCGAGCGGGGGGGCCAAGAGACCCAGTACTTC. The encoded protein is CASSLGERGGQETQYF.

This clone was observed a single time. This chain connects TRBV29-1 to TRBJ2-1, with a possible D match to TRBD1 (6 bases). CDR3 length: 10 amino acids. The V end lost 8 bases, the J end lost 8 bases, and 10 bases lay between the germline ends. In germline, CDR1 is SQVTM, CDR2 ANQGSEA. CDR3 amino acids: CSSRGDEQFF. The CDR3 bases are TGCAGCTCCAGGGGAGATGAGCAGTTCTTC.

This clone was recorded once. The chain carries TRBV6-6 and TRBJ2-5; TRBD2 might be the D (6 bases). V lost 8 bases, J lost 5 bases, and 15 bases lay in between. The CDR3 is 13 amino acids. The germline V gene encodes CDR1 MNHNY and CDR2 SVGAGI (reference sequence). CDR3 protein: CASLGHAGETQYF. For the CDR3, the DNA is TGTGCCAGCCTTGGACACGCGGGGGAGACCCAGTACTTC.

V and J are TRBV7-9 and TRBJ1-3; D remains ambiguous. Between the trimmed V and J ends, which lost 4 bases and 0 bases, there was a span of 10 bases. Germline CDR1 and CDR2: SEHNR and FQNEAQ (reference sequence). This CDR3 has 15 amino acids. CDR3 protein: CASSSEMSSGNTIYF. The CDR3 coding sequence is TGTGCCAGCAGCTCCGAGATGAGCTCTGGAAACACCATATATTTT.

The CDR3 loop is CATRAGTEAFF. In DNA form, the CDR3 reads TGTGCCACCAGGGCCGGCACTGAAGCTTTCTTT. The chain recombines TRBV10-3 with TRBJ1-1; possibly TRBD1 for D (5 bases). The length of the CDR3 is 11 residues. Trimming took off 10 bases at V and 4 bases at J, with 10 bases between the two ends. CDR1 ENHRY and CDR2 SYGVKD come from the germline V gene.